The clone carrying this T cell receptor beta chain occurred a few times. Its antigen is still unknown. The V gene lost 3 bases and the J gene lost 7 bases, with 11 bases spanning the gap. This CDR3 has 13 amino acids. The germline V gene has CDR1 KGHSH and CDR2 LQKENI. This entry belongs to a study of T-cell memory formation after mild COVID-19. A single record per CDR3 protein comes from TCRdb applying MiXCR to the 5' RACE reads. The sample has about 430,000 distinct CDR3 sequences, 20% to 25% seen once; the top ten hold around 9.5%. General study findings and limits: Pre-infection memory already had some responding clones, implying cross-reactive memory joined. From day 15 to 85, contracting clones were balanced between CD4 and CD8, whereas later expanders leaned toward CD4+. Unconfirmed was the SARS-CoV-2 specificity of second-wave clones that peaked on day 37. Clones that contracted clustered mainly in CM and EM if CD4+ and in EMRA if CD8+.

The TCR comes from an adult woman who had mild COVID-19 (a few samples of this study predate the infection). Cell type and time point are not known. The gene calls are TRBV18 and TRBJ2-3; D ambiguous. Sequences were obtained from PBMCs or a T cell subset sorted from them (not recorded which). The CDR3 sequence is CASSPLLSYTQYF. The CDR3 DNA reads as TGTGCCAGCTCACCGCTACTGTCGTATACGCAGTATTTT.